This TCR beta chain came from a study of T cell repertoires in cytomegalovirus infection. At the level of the study: CMV epitopes that were recently identified and HLA-C-restricted were used alongside well-studied HLA-B-restricted ones. Indicated by public TCR beta signatures were CMV infection and matching HLA type. Findings and caveats of the study: Dominating the ex vivo response were HLA-C-restricted CMV-specific TCR beta clonotypes.

TCRdb reprocessed the reads via MiXCR and lists one record per CDR3 protein. The table lists about 920,000 distinct CDR3 sequences, roughly 31% of them singletons. J gave up 5 bases and V 6 bases, and 7 bases lay outside the gene matches. This CDR3 has 14 amino acids. Germline lookup yields CDR1 MNHEY and CDR2 SVGAGI. This clonotype was seen repeatedly, ten times or more. Its antigen remains unknown. This material consisted of cultured CD8+ T cells from PBMCs, taken from culture after CMV antigen stimulation. The chain couples TRBV6-5 to TRBJ2-5; 9 nucleotides line up with TRBD1. The clonotype was recovered from a human donor in good health (CMV status not recorded). Some clones in this sample may be carry-over from other donors' samples. The CDR3 nucleotides are TGTGCCAGCAGCTACACAGGGGGCGCGGAGACCCAGTACTTC. Its translation: CASSYTGGAETQYF.